This T cell receptor (beta chain) appears in the sequencing data of a study of blood T cell repertoires in COVID-19. Turning to the study itself: From T cells, B-cell-depleted T cells, or PBMCs came the material, which was cDNA or gDNA.

Per the study methods: Amplification with reference gene primers provided the estimates of nucleated cell counts. Sequenced by immunoSEQ multiplex PCR; TCRdb stores in-frame clones only, minus some. V and J calls and clone size come straight from that table; D and trimming were deduced from the DNA. The sample yields some 70,000 clones, 88% seen once. The ends lost 6 bases at V and 3 bases at J; junction bases unmatched: 8. The CDR3 sequence is 15 residues long. Germline CDR1 reads MNHEY; CDR2 reads SVGAGI. The age range of participants was 18 to 89 years, with residence in some 25 US areas. The sequence derives from a woman aged 40 to 49 who had recovered from COVID-19. The sequenced sample consisted of PBMCs or T cells enriched from blood (not recorded which). The chain recombines TRBV6-5 with TRBJ1-5, with 7 bases aligning to TRBD1. CDR3 residues: CASRIRTGINQPQHF. The CDR3 DNA reads TGTGCCAGCAGAATCAGGACAGGTATCAATCAGCCCCAGCATTTT.